This TCR beta chain was documented in a study of T cell repertoires in ileal Crohn's disease. Across the whole study: Median disease duration was approximately eight years; roughly 35% smoked at surgery.

Study results and limitations: Mucosal expansions were suggested to be mainly CD8 T cells. Clonal expansions were more frequent in active smokers than non-smokers at surgery.

TCRB immunosequencing input was around 460 nanograms of biopsy DNA per sample. The assay was immunoSEQ multiplex PCR, and TCRdb's table has in-frame clones only and misses some. The sample shows a few thousand clones, more than 75% of them seen only once. Concerning this clone itself: Its specificity is unknown.

The length of the CDR3 is 15 residues. CDR1 and CDR2 from the germline V gene are SNHLY and FYNNEI. V gave up 8 bases and J gave up 0 bases, with 16 bases separating them. Sequenced input: ileal tissue. This TCR was recovered from an adult with Crohn's disease. The V and J genes are TRBV2 and TRBJ1-2; the D is unclear. CDR3 bases: TGTGCCAGCGAAGCAGAAGCGGTAACTAACTATGGCTACACCTTC. Translating gives CASEAEAVTNYGYTF.